This T cell receptor (beta chain) was obtained from a study of long-term antiretroviral therapy in people with HIV. Assay version v3.0 of immunoSEQ was used, and it was run at survey level. Libraries were prepared by immunoSEQ multiplex PCR; TCRdb keeps only in-frame clonotypes and omits some of them. The sample gives more than 30,000 clones, 83% of which show up once; 7.9% is in the top ten. This CDR3 comprises 15 residues. V was cut by 4 bases and J by 6 bases, with 18 bases left in between. The germline gives CDR1 SGHRS, CDR2 YFSETQ. Sequenced here: unsorted PBMCs, sampled 0.4 years before starting antiretroviral therapy. The chain links TRBV5-1 to TRBJ2-3, with D maybe TRBD1 (5 bases). The clonotype originates from a man between 18 and 29 years old with HIV. The CDR3 loop is CASSPETAIQDTQYF. The CDR3 nucleotides read TGCGCCAGCAGCCCAGAGACAGCCATCCAGGATACGCAGTATTTT.